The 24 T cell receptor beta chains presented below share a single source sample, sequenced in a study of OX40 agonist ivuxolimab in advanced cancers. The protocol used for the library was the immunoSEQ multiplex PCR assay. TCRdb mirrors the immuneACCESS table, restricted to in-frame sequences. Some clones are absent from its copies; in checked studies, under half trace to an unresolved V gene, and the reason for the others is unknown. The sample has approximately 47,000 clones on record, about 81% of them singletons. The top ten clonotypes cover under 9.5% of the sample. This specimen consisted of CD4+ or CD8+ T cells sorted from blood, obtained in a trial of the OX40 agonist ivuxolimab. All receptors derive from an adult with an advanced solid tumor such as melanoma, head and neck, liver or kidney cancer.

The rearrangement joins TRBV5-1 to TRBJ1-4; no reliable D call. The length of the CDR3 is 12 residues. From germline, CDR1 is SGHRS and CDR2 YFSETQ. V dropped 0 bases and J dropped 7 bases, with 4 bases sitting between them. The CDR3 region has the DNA TGCGCCAGCAGCTTGGATCTTGAAAAACTGTTTTTT. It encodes CASSLDLEKLFF.

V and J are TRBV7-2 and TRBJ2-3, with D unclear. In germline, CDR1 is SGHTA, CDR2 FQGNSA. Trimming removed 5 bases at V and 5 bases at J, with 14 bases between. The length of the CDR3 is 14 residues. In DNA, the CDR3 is TGTGCCAGCAGCGATAGGCTGGGTCAAGATACGCAGTATTTT. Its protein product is CASSDRLGQDTQYF. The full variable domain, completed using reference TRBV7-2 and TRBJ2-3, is GAGVSQSPSNKVTEKGKDVELRCDPISGHTALYWYRQSLGQGLEFLIYFQGNSAPDKSGLPSDRFSAERTGGSVSTLTIQRTQQEDSAVYLCASSDRLGQDTQYFGPGTRLTVL.

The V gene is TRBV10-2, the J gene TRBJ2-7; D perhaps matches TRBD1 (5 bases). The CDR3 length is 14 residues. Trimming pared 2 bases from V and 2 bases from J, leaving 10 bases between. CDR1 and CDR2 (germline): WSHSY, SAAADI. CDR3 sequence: CASSERRDPYEQYF. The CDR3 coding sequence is TGCGCCAGCAGTGAGCGCAGGGATCCCTACGAGCAGTACTTC.

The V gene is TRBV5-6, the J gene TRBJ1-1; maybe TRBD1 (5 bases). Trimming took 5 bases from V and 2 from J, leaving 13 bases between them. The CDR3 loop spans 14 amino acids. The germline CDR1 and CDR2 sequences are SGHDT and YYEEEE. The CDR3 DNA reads TGTGCCAGCAGTTACCTTACAGGCAACACTGAAGCTTTCTTT. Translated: CASSYLTGNTEAFF.

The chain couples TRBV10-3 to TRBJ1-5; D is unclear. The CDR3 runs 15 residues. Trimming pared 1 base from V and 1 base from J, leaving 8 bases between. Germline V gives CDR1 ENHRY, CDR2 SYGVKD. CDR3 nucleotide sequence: TGTGCCATCAGTGAGTTAGATCCCAGCAATCAGCCCCAGCATTTT. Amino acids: CAISELDPSNQPQHF.

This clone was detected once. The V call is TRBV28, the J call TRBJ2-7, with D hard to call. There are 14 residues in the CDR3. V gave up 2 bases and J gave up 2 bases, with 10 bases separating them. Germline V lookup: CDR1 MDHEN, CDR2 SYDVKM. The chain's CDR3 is CASSLHRVPYEQYF. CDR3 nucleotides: TGTGCCAGCAGTTTACATAGGGTACCCTACGAGCAGTACTTC.

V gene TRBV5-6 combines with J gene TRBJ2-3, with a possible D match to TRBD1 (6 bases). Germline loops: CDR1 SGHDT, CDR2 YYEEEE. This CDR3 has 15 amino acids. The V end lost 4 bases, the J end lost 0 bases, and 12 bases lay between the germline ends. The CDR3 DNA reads TGTGCCAGCAGCGTCGGGACACTGAGCACAGATACGCAGTATTTT. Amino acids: CASSVGTLSTDTQYF. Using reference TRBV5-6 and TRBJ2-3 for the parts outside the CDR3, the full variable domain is DAGVTQSPTHLIKTRGQQVTLRCSPKSGHDTVSWYQQALGQGPQFIFQYYEEEERQRGNFPDRFSGHQFPNYSSELNVNALLLGDSALYLCASSVGTLSTDTQYFGPGTRLTVL.

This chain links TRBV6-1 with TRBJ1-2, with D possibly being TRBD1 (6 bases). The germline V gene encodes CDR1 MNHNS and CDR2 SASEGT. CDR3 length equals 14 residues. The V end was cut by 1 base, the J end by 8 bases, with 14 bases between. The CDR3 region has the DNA TGTGCCAGCAGTGAAGGGCCACAGGGTAGGGGCTACACCTTC. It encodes CASSEGPQGRGYTF.

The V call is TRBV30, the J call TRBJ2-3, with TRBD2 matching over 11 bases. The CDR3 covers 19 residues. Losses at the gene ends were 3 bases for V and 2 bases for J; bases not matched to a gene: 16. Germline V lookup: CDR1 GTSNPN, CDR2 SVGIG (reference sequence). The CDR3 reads CAWRPIRRGTSGSTDTQYF. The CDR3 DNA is TGTGCCTGGAGACCCATACGCCGCGGGACTAGCGGATCCACAGATACGCAGTATTTT.

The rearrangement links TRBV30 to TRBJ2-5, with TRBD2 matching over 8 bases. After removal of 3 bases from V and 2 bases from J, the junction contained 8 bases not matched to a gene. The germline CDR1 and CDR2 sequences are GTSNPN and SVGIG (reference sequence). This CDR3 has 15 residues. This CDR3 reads CAWSPGGAEQETQYF. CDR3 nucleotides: TGTGCCTGGAGCCCCGGGGGGGCGGAACAAGAGACCCAGTACTTC.

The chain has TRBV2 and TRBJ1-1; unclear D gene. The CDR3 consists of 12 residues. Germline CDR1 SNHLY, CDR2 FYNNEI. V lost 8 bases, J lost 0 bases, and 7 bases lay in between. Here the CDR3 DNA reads TGTGCCAGCGGGCACCTGAACACTGAAGCTTTCTTT. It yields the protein CASGHLNTEAFF.

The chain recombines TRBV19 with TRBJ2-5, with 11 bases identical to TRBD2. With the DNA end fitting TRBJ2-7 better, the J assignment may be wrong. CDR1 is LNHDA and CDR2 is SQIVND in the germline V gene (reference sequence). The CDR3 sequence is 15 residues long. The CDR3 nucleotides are TGTGCCAGTAGTAGTAGCGGGAGGGTCTTCGGCGAGCAGTACTTC. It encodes CASSSSGRVFGEQYF.

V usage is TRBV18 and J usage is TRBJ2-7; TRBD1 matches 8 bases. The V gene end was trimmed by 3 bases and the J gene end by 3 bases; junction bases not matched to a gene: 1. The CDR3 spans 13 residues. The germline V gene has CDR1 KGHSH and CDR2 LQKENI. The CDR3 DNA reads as TGTGCCAGCTCACCGGGACAGGACTACGAGCAGTACTTC. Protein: CASSPGQDYEQYF.

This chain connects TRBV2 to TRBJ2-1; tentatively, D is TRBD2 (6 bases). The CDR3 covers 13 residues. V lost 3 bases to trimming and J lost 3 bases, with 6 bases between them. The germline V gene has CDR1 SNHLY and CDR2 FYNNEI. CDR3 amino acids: CASSEGLYNEQFF. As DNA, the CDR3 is TGTGCCAGCAGTGAGGGACTCTACAATGAGCAGTTCTTC.

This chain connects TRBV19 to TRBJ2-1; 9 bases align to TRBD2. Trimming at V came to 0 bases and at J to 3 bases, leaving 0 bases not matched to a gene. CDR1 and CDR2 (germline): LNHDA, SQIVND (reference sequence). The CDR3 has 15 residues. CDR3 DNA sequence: TGTGCCAGTAGTATAGATAGCGGGAGCTACAATGAGCAGTTCTTC. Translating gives CASSIDSGSYNEQFF.

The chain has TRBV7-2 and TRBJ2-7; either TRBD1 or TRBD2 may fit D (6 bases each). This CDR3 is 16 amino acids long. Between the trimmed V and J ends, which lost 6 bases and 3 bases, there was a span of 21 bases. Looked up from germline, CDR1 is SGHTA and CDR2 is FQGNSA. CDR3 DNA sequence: TGTGCCAGCAGTCATGTGACTGGAGGGGGGCTCTACGAGCAGTACTTC. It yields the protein CASSHVTGGGLYEQYF.

The CDR3, as DNA: TGTGCCAGCAGCTTAGCTAGCGCGAGCTCCTACAATGAGCAGTTCTTC. Protein: CASSLASASSYNEQFF. The chain has TRBV7-2 and TRBJ2-1; TRBD2 is a possible D gene (5 bases). This CDR3 contains 16 residues. V shed 0 bases and J shed 0 bases, with 9 bases lying between them. Germline V gene data show CDR1 as SGHTA and CDR2 as FQGNSA.

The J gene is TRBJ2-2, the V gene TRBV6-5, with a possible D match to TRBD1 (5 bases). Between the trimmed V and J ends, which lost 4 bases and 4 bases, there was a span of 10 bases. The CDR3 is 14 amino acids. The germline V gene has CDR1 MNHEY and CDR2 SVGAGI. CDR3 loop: CASSSDILTGELFF. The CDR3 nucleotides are TGTGCCAGCAGTTCGGACATACTCACCGGGGAGCTGTTTTTT.

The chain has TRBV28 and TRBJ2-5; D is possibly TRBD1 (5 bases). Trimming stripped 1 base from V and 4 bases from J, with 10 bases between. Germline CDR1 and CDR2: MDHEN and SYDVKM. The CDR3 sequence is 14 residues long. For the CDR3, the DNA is TGTGCCAGCAGTTTATTCCCCCAGGGAGAGACCCAGTACTTC. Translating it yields CASSLFPQGETQYF.

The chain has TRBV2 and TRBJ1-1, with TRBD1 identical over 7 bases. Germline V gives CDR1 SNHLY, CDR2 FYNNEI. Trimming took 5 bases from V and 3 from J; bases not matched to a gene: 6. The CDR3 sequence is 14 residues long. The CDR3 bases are TGTGCCAGCAGTTTACAGGGGCGGGACACTGAAGCTTTCTTT. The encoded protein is CASSLQGRDTEAFF.

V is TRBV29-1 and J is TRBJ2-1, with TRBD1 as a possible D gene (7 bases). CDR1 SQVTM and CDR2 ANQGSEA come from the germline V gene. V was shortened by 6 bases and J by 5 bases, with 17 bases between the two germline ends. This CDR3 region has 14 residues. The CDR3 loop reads CSVPHRGLHNEQFF. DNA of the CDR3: TGCAGCGTACCTCACAGGGGACTCCACAATGAGCAGTTCTTC.

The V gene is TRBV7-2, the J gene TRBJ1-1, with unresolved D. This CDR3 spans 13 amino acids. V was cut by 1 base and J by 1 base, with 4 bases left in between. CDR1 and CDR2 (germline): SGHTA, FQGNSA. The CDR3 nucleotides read TGTGCCAGCAGCTTAGTTGCGAACACTGAAGCTTTCTTT. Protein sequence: CASSLVANTEAFF.

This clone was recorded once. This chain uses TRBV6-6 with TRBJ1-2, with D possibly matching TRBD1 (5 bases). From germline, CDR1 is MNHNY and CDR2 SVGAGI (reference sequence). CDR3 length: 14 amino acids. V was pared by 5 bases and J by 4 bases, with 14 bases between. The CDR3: CASSQTASGYGYTF. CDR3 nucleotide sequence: TGTGCCAGCAGTCAGACAGCCTCGGGCTATGGCTACACCTTC.

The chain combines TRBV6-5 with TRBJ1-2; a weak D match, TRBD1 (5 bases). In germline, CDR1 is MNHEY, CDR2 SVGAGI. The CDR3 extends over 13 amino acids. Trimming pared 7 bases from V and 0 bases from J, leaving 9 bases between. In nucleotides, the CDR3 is TGTGCCAGCACGTCGACAGCTAACTATGGCTACACCTTC. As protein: CASTSTANYGYTF.